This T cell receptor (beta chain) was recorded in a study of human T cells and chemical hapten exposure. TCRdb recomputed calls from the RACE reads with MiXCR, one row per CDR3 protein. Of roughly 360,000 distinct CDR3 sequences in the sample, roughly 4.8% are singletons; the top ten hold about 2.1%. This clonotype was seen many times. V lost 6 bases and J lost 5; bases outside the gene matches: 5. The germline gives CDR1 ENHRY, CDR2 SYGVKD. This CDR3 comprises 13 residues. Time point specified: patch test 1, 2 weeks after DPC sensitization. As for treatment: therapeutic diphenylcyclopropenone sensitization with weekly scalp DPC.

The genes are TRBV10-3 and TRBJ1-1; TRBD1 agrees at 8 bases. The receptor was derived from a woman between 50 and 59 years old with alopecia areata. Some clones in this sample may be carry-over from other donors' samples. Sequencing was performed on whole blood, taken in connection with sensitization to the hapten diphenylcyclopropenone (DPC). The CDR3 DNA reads TGTGCCATCAGAGGACAGGGAGGTACTGAAGCTTTCTTT. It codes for CAIRGQGGTEAFF.